The entry below gives a single TCR beta chain sequence along with its context. Antigen specificity is unknown. The sample comes from a study of post-analysis software for immune sequencing data. Study-wide findings and caveats: Controls showed lower frequencies than patients for a handful of TRBV segments, and TRBV5-6, TRBV5-1 and TRBV20-1 were among these. Significantly lower normalized Chao1 diversity was found in patients with multiple sclerosis relative to controls.

Each TCR beta cDNA library carried unique molecular identifiers. TCRdb re-called the PCR reads with MiXCR, one entry per CDR3 protein. Of about 540,000 distinct CDR3 sequences listed, roughly 34% are singletons. Germline V gives CDR1 MGHRA, CDR2 YSYEKL. Between the trimmed V and J ends, which lost 2 bases and 5 bases, there was a span of 15 bases. The CDR3 runs to 15 residues. J is TRBJ1-2 and V is TRBV4-1, with D possibly being TRBD1 (5 bases). The source material was blood. The receptor comes from a girl under 18 with multiple sclerosis. The CDR3 coding sequence is TGCGCCAGCAGCCAATTTCTTTGGGGGGAATATGGCTACACCTTC. Translated, it gives CASSQFLWGEYGYTF.